This TCR beta chain was found in a study of ipilimumab plus nivolumab after autologous stem cell transplantation. The CDR3 totals 13 residues. CDR1 and CDR2 (germline): SGHDT, YYEEEE. About this clone itself: Germline is not matched at one junction end, which may reflect a read error.

TCRdb's copy holds only in-frame clones and misses some; the assay was immunoSEQ multiplex PCR. The sample includes more than 15,000 clones, about 80% seen only once; the top ten take about a tenth. The material sequenced was PBMCs, taken in a trial of ipilimumab plus nivolumab as post-transplant consolidation. The receptor was derived from a male donor with diffuse large B-cell lymphoma. The gene calls are TRBV5-6 and TRBJ2-7, with unresolved D. CDR3 in amino acids: CASSLGQSYGQYF. The CDR3, as DNA: TGTGCCAGCAGCTTGGGTCAGTCCTACGGGCAGTACTTC.